Listed below are T cell receptor beta chains from one sample, sequenced in a study of regulatory T cells in long-lasting Graves disease. MiXCR, applied by TCRdb to the multiplex PCR reads, yields one record per CDR3 protein. The data hold some 500,000 distinct CDR3 sequences, with around 15% observed a single time. The data were also submitted as part of a second study, on T cells in Graves' hyperthyroidism and ophthalmopathy.

The sample here was peripheral blood mononuclear cells (PBMCs), taken at new diagnosis, from a patient treated with antithyroid drugs. These receptors all come from a woman aged 40 to 65 with Graves disease. Each CDR3 is given with its conserved first and last residue. D genes are given only for firm matches. A row's size may be missing; if present it is once, few, many or a size class.

abundance	d_gene	v_gene	j_gene	CDR3nt	CDR3aa
many	NA	TRBV7-9	TRBJ2-2	TGTGCCAGCAGCCACATAACCTCTGGTCCGAACACCGAGGAGCTGTTTTTT	CASSHITSGPNTEELFF
many	TRBD1	TRBV11-3	TRBJ2-4	TGTGCCAGCAGCTCCGGGACAGGGACCATTCAGTACTTC	CASSSGTGTIQYF
NA	TRBD1	TRBV20-1	TRBJ1-1	TGCAGTGCACCCCACCGACAGGGGGCAAGCACTGAAGCTTTCTTT	CSAPHRQGASTEAFF
few	NA	TRBV20-1	TRBJ1-2	TGCAGTGCCCCCTTGGACAATTATGGAAACTATGGCTACACCTTC	CSAPLDNYGNYGYTF
many	TRBD1	TRBV19	TRBJ1-3	TGTGCCAGTAGTATTAGTACAGGGGGCAAGAACACCATATATTTT	CASSISTGGKNTIYF
many	NA	TRBV5-1	TRBJ2-1	TGCGCCAGCAGCCCTGACAGCCCCTACAATGAGCAGTTCTTC	CASSPDSPYNEQFF
many	TRBD1	TRBV3-1	TRBJ1-2	TGTGCCAGCACCGGGACAGGGGTCTATGGCTACACCTTC	CASTGTGVYGYTF
NA	NA	TRBV5-1	TRBJ1-6	TGCGCCAGCAGCTCTAATATAGACAGGTGGGGGAATTCACCCCTCCACTTT	CASSSNIDRWGNSPLHF
once	NA	TRBV19	TRBJ2-2	TGTGCCACCAAGCTTGGAGGGGAGCTGTTTTTT	CATKLGGELFF
many	NA	TRBV11-2	TRBJ2-7	TGTGCCAGCAGCTTGGGAATAGAGTACGAGCAGTACTTC	CASSLGIEYEQYF
many	TRBD2	TRBV20-1	TRBJ2-3	TGCAGTGCTAGCGGGACTACTAGCACAGATACGCAGTATTTT	CSASGTTSTDTQYF